The T cell receptor (beta chain) described here comes from a study of siplizumab effects on memory and regulatory T cells. Whole-study results and caveats: In controls, under 30% of mappable alloreactive CD4+ clones were Treg-derived on average, versus around 69% with siplizumab. Suppressive function of proliferating Tregs from siplizumab cultures was not confirmed. Of the proliferating CD4+ or CD8+ clones, roughly 80-96% lacked a naive or memory phenotype that could be assigned. Unstimulated naive T cells seemed to show more diversity than memory cells did, and they also seemed to be among the major contributors to the alloresponse.

With respect to this clone: Its antigen is unidentified.

Sequencing used immunoSEQ multiplex PCR; TCRdb keeps in-frame clones, though not all of them. The table includes 75,000 to 100,000 clones, approximately 95% detected once. This TCR came from a human donor in good health. Sequencing was performed on non-Treg CD4+ T cells sorted from blood.

CDR3: CASSRTETYEQYF. As DNA, the CDR3 is TGTGCCAGCTCAAGGACGGAGACCTACGAGCAGTACTTC. The chain combines TRBV18 with TRBJ2-7; D is unresolved. The CDR3 length is 13 residues. Germline CDR1 is KGHSH and CDR2 is LQKENI. Trimming took 5 bases from V and 2 from J, leaving 10 bases between them.